Sequencing of this TCR beta chain was carried out in a study of identical twins. Regarding the study as a whole: Conclusions relied on cross-sectional statistical analysis, not following the same donors. The study found weaker excess twin sharing in beta out-of-frame sequences.

Template switching created a universal primer site, and the cDNA included unique molecular identifiers. Each CDR3 protein is one row after TCRdb ran MiXCR on the 5' RACE reads. This table has approximately 220,000 distinct CDR3 sequences, 7.5% appearing once. The sample holds a few counts of this clonotype. Antigen unknown. This CDR3 spans 16 amino acids. V gave up 6 bases and J gave up 0 bases; unmatched junction bases: 8. These data were likewise used in another study, on yellow fever vaccine responses in identical twins.

The chain recombines TRBV12-3 or TRBV12-4 with TRBJ2-7, with 10 bases aligning to TRBD1. Sequenced material: memory (CD45RO+) T cells sorted from blood. The receptor was isolated from a woman under 30 in good health. The CDR3 sequence: CASSFARTGGSYEQYF. The CDR3 DNA is TGTGCCAGCAGCTTCGCCCGGACAGGGGGCTCCTACGAGCAGTACTTC.